What follows are 2 T cell receptor beta chains derived from one specimen sequenced in a study of identical twins. MiXCR, applied by TCRdb to the 5' RACE reads, yields one record per CDR3 protein. Among nearly 650,000 distinct CDR3 sequences, around 7.5% were seen once, and the ten largest hold 1.5% to 2%. The same data also went into a second study, on yellow fever vaccine responses in identical twins.

Material: PBMCs. The origin of the receptors is a woman under 30 in good health.

This clonotype has a count of ten or more. This chain uses TRBV10-2 with TRBJ1-1; D perhaps matches TRBD1 (6 bases). This CDR3 spans 14 amino acids. The germline V and J ends were trimmed by 3 bases and 3 bases, with 11 bases remaining between them. Germline values: CDR1 WSHSY, CDR2 SAAADI. As DNA, the CDR3 is TGCGCCAGCAGTGATGGGGGCGCACACACTGAAGCTTTCTTT. This sequence encodes CASSDGGAHTEAFF.

The chain joins TRBV7-9 to TRBJ2-7; D remains ambiguous. This CDR3 region has 12 residues. Germline values: CDR1 SEHNR, CDR2 FQNEAQ (reference sequence). V was shortened by 2 bases and J by 2 bases, with 4 bases between the two germline ends. The CDR3 protein is CASSLSTYEQYV. CDR3 in DNA: TGTGCCAGCAGCTTAAGTACCTACGAGCAGTACGTC.